This TCR beta chain was captured in a study of blood T cell repertoires in COVID-19 (dated by TCRdb to 2020 to 2022). In terms of the full investigation: Samples from collaborators originated in the United States, Italy and Spain and spanned both the acute and convalescent phases of COVID-19. Deeply sampled blood TCRbeta repertoires from subjects exposed to, actively infected with, or recovered from COVID-19 were included in the dataset. The repertoires were made available in a free public database intended to serve as a resource for research on the immune response to SARS-CoV-2. A de-identified subject ID, COVID-19 status, age in years and sex were almost always included in the sample metadata. HLA class I and class II types, where available, came from metadata supplied by the sample provider rather than from assay-based typing. The prospective study material was composed of cDNA or gDNA derived from T cells, B-cell-depleted T cells, or PBMCs. Samples were obtained from the ongoing ImmuneRACE study (first 160 participants) and from 1,254 subjects provided by 6 global collaborators. Overall study results and their limits: The amount of clinical and demographic metadata varied by source and participant and was provided uncurated.

In Seattle, one collaborating source enrolled patients while the infection was active and tracked those patients longitudinally over the course of disease. Each collaborating institution followed its own protocols to collect whole blood in K2EDTA tubes. For TCRbeta analysis, collaborators shipped samples as frozen whole blood, isolated PBMCs, or DNA extracted from either of those sample types. TCRbeta CDR3 regions were amplified from genomic DNA by means of the immunoSEQ Assay, a bias-controlled multiplex PCR. As for how the authors treated the data: Nucleated cell counts per sample were estimated from amplification of reference gene primers within the assay. To quantify the absolute abundance of each unique TCRbeta CDR3 rearrangement, sequence reads were collapsed and filtered. For each sample, productive Simpson clonality was calculated as the square root of Simpson's diversity index across productive rearrangements. Entries here come from immuneACCESS through TCRdb and include only in-frame sequences with V and J called. Some clones fail to appear in such tables; in the studies checked, an unresolved V gene covers under half of the shortfall, and the cause of the remainder is unknown. The DNA gave D and trimming, while V, J and clone size come from that table. The sample table lists approximately 80,000 clones, 65% to 90% of them with a count of one. The ten largest clones add up to around 9.6% of the sample.

Its CDR3 holds 14 amino acids, cysteine through phenylalanine. The read is trimmed to its CDR3 DNA, 42 bases read in frame from base 1. As encoded in the germline V gene, CDR1 is MNHEY while CDR2 is SVGAGI. Trimming takes 3 bases from V and 0 bases from J, and the germline ends sit 8 bases apart. Of note for this clone: What this receptor recognizes is not known. Base qualities are missing; no much larger clone stands one base away.

The sequenced material came from peripheral blood. This receptor was taken from a man aged 45-65 years with COVID-19, enrolled during active disease. The V and J segments used are TRBV6-5 and TRBJ1-1; no D segment can be confidently identified. The nucleotides read TGTGCCAGCAGTTATAATATCGTGAACACTGAAGCTTTCTTT. This is translated as CASSYNIVNTEAFF.